This T cell receptor beta chain was sequenced for a study of identical twins. This clonotype has a count of ten or more. Its specificity is unknown. General observations from the study: Conclusions rested on cross-sectional statistics rather than following the same donors. Insertions ran lower in abundant cord blood beta clonotypes, though not in memory repertoires.

The CDR3 has 20 amino acids. Germline V CDR1 and CDR2: MDHEN, SYDVKM. Trimming took 5 bases from V and 3 from J, leaving 28 bases between them. TCRdb re-analysed the 5' RACE reads in MiXCR, keeping a single row per CDR3 protein. The sample lists over 550,000 distinct CDR3 sequences, 7.1% occurring once. The data also belong to a second study, concerning yellow fever vaccine responses in identical twins. That study adds: Reportedly, twins' vaccine T cell responses looked partly convergent and partly personalized.

The rearrangement joins TRBV28 to TRBJ2-2; TRBD2 might be the D (7 bases). The source of this sequence is a woman younger than 30 in good health. Source material: PBMCs. The CDR3 loop reads CASSLTLGAGTTKDTGELFF. CDR3 nucleotide sequence: TGTGCCAGCAGTCTCACATTGGGGGCGGGGACTACAAAGGACACCGGGGAGCTGTTTTTT.